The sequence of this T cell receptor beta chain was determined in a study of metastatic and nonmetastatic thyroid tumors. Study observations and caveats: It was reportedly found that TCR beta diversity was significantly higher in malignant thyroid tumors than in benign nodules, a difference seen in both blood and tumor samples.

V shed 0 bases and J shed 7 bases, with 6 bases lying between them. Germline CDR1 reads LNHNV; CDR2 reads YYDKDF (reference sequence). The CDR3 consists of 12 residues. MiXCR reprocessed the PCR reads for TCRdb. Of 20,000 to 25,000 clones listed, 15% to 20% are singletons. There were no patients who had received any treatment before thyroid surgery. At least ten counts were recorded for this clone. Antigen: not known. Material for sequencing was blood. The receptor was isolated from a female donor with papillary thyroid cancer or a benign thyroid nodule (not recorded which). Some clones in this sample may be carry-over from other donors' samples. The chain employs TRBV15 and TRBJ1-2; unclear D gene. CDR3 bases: TGTGCCACCAGCAGAGATCAGGCTGGCTACACCTTC. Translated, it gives CATSRDQAGYTF.